A single sample is the source of the 23 T cell receptor beta chains below, sequenced in a study of CD8 T cells in Susac syndrome. Random hexamers were used to reverse transcribe roughly 0.5 to 1 ug of RNA. MiXCR was run by TCRdb on the immunoSEQ multiplex PCR reads, yielding one entry per CDR3 protein. The top ten hold about 0.12% of the sample, which has about 400,000 distinct CDR3 sequences, approximately 85% seen once. Source material: CD8+ T cells from PBMCs. All receptors come from a human donor with multiple sclerosis.

The genes are TRBV11-2 and TRBJ2-2; D gene ambiguous. This CDR3 is 13 amino acids long. V was cut by 1 base and J by 6 bases, with 6 bases left in between. Germline assignment: CDR1 SGHAT and CDR2 FQNNGV. As DNA, the CDR3 is TGTGCCAGCAGCTTAGTAGTGCCCGGGGAGCTGTTTTTT. It yields the protein CASSLVVPGELFF.

This chain links TRBV27 with TRBJ1-1; D is ambiguous. CDR1 and CDR2 (germline): MNHEY, SMNVEV (reference sequence). V was cut by 5 bases and J by 1 base, with 17 bases left in between. There are 16 residues in the CDR3. The CDR3: CASSLLSSGGNTEAFF. The CDR3 DNA sequence: TGTGCCAGCAGTCTCCTATCGTCGGGAGGGAACACTGAAGCTTTCTTT.

The table lists this clonotype with a count of one. The chain couples TRBV12-3 or TRBV12-4 to TRBJ2-2, with TRBD1 matching over 8 bases. The V and J ends lost 5 bases and 10 bases, in that order; junction bases with no gene match: 6. The CDR3 sequence is 13 residues long. CDR3 protein: CASSPQGAKELFF. CDR3 DNA: TGTGCCAGCAGTCCTCAGGGGGCGAAGGAGCTGTTTTTT.

This clonotype was recorded only once. The V call is TRBV7-9, the J call TRBJ2-1; D not resolved. Germline values: CDR1 SEHNR, CDR2 FQNEAQ (reference sequence). The V end was cut by 1 base, the J end by 5 bases, with 9 bases between. The CDR3 is 14 amino acids. CDR3 in amino acids: CASSLGVLDNEQFF. CDR3 in DNA: TGTGCCAGCAGCTTAGGAGTACTCGACAATGAGCAGTTCTTC.

The chain is built from TRBV5-1 and TRBJ2-7, with D possibly TRBD1 on 6 matching bases. Deletions cut 2 bases from V and 5 bases from J, with 11 bases between. The germline gives CDR1 SGHRS, CDR2 YFSETQ. The CDR3 has 13 amino acids. The CDR3 spells CASSFFQGNEQYF. As DNA, the CDR3 is TGCGCCAGCAGCTTTTTTCAGGGGAACGAGCAGTACTTC.

The rearrangement joins TRBV5-1 to TRBJ2-3; 12 nucleotides align to TRBD2. Germline CDR1 reads SGHRS; CDR2 reads YFSETQ. V lost 4 bases and J lost 4; bases outside the gene matches: 7. The CDR3 is made up of 16 amino acids. This chain's CDR3 is CASSPFGLAGSDTQYF. The CDR3 bases are TGCGCCAGCAGCCCCTTCGGACTAGCGGGATCAGATACGCAGTATTTT.

This chain joins TRBV6-1 and TRBJ2-3, with D tentatively TRBD2 (6 bases). The CDR3 has 15 amino acids. V lost 6 bases and J lost 2, with 15 bases in between. Germline CDR1 and CDR2: MNHNS and SASEGT. The CDR3: CASRVPGLNTDTQYF. CDR3 DNA: TGTGCCAGCAGGGTACCGGGACTTAACACAGATACGCAGTATTTT.

This clonotype was counted only a few times. This chain connects TRBV10-3 to TRBJ1-1; D is uncertain. In germline, CDR1 is ENHRY, CDR2 SYGVKD. V was pared by 8 bases and J by 0 bases, with 10 bases between. The CDR3 sequence is 13 residues long. CDR3 bases: TGTGCCATCGGTGGCACGATGAACACTGAAGCTTTCTTT. This codes for CAIGGTMNTEAFF.

The J gene is TRBJ1-1, the V gene TRBV5-4; the D is unclear. Trimming cost V 4 bases and J 2 bases, with 18 bases left between them. The CDR3 covers 16 residues. Germline CDR1 and CDR2: SGHNT and YYREEE (reference sequence). The chain's CDR3 is CASSPFWVGGNTEAFF. The DNA of the CDR3 is TGTGCCAGCAGCCCCTTTTGGGTGGGCGGTAACACTGAAGCTTTCTTT. Drawing the rest from reference TRBV5-4 and TRBJ1-1, the complete variable domain is ETGVTQSPTHLIKTRGQQVTLRCSSQSGHNTVSWYQQALGQGPQFIFQYYREEENGRGNFPPRFSGLQFPNYSSELNVNALELDDSALYLCASSPFWVGGNTEAFFGQGTRLTVV.

The V call is TRBV20-1, the J call TRBJ1-2; D may be TRBD1 (6 bases). CDR1 and CDR2 from the germline V gene are DFQATT and SNEGSKA (reference sequence). This CDR3 has 14 residues. V was pared by 2 bases and J by 1 base, with 11 bases between. CDR3 sequence: CSARRQEINYGYTF. In nucleotides, the CDR3 is TGCAGTGCTAGAAGACAGGAGATTAACTATGGCTACACCTTC.

The gene calls are TRBV29-1 and TRBJ1-4; tentatively, D is TRBD1 (5 bases). V gave up 0 bases and J gave up 8 bases, with 13 bases separating them. The CDR3 covers 14 residues. Germline CDR1 SQVTM, CDR2 ANQGSEA. The CDR3 nucleotides are TGCAGCGTTGAAGACTGGGGCCCGGGAGAAAAACTGTTTTTT. This translates into CSVEDWGPGEKLFF.

The chain combines TRBV29-1 with TRBJ2-7, with D tentatively TRBD1 or TRBD2 (6 bases each). The germline V gene has CDR1 SQVTM and CDR2 ANQGSEA. V was clipped by 6 bases and J by 1 base, with 25 bases between them. The CDR3 extends over 17 amino acids. In DNA, the CDR3 is TGCAGCGTCGTCGGACAGAAAACGACGGAGGGATCCTACGAGCAGTACTTC. Translating it yields CSVVGQKTTEGSYEQYF.

This clonotype was counted once. The CDR3 DNA reads as TGTGCCAGTACCGGTGAGGGCAATCAGCCCCAGCATTTT. Protein: CASTGEGNQPQHF. The genes are TRBV21-1 and TRBJ1-5. TRBV21-1 is deemed a pseudogene. The CDR3 is made up of 13 amino acids.

The genes are TRBV27 and TRBJ1-6; D perhaps matches TRBD1 (5 bases). Between the trimmed V and J ends, which lost 6 bases and 3 bases, there was a span of 9 bases. The CDR3 is made up of 14 amino acids. Germline V gives CDR1 MNHEY, CDR2 SMNVEV (reference sequence). This CDR3 is CASREGVYNSPLHF. The CDR3 nucleotides are TGTGCCAGCAGGGAAGGGGTCTATAATTCACCCCTCCACTTT.

The chain joins TRBV2 to TRBJ2-1, with a tentative D call TRBD1 (6 bases). Germline CDR1 is SNHLY and CDR2 is FYNNEI. With 7 bases removed from V and 6 bases from J, the gap between germline ends came to 16 bases. The CDR3 runs to 14 residues. The CDR3 loop is CASTEGDGFNEQFF. CDR3 bases: TGTGCCAGCACCGAGGGGGACGGCTTCAATGAGCAGTTCTTC.

This chain links TRBV12-3 or TRBV12-4 with TRBJ1-6; D gene ambiguous. V lost 0 bases, J lost 0 bases, and 9 bases lay in between. The CDR3 consists of 17 residues. CDR3 in amino acids: CASSLAALSSYNSPLHF. The CDR3 coding sequence is TGTGCCAGCAGTTTAGCTGCCCTAAGCTCCTATAATTCACCCCTCCACTTT.

J is TRBJ2-7 and V is TRBV3-1; perhaps D is TRBD1 or TRBD2 (6 bases each). V was shortened by 4 bases and J by 2 bases, with 15 bases between the two germline ends. The CDR3 covers 15 residues. CDR1 is LGHDT and CDR2 is YNNKEL in the germline V gene (reference sequence). In DNA form, the CDR3 reads TGTGCCAGCAGCCCGGGGGCTAGCTTCGCCTACGAGCAGTACTTC. Protein: CASSPGASFAYEQYF.

The chain couples TRBV19 to TRBJ2-1; D remains unclear. V dropped 1 base and J dropped 0 bases, with 10 bases sitting between them. The CDR3 has 16 amino acids. Germline CDR1 is LNHDA and CDR2 is SQIVND (reference sequence). The DNA of the CDR3 is TGTGCCAGTAGTATAGGGACGGTGAGCTCCTACAATGAGCAGTTCTTC. Protein product: CASSIGTVSSYNEQFF.

The J gene is TRBJ2-5, the V gene TRBV27; D ambiguous. CDR1 and CDR2 from the germline V gene are MNHEY and SMNVEV (reference sequence). V was pared by 3 bases and J by 4 bases, with 18 bases between. The CDR3 has 16 residues. Here the CDR3 DNA reads TGTGCCAGCAGTTTTTCCTGGACGAGAAGCTTAGAGACCCAGTACTTC. It codes for CASSFSWTRSLETQYF.

The genes are TRBV6-5 and TRBJ2-4; 9 bases align to TRBD1. Germline lookup yields CDR1 MNHEY and CDR2 SVGAGI. V lost 2 bases, J lost 5 bases, and 19 bases stayed unmatched. The CDR3 length is 20 residues. CDR3 in DNA: TGTGCCAGCAGTTACCCAGAACAACCAGACAGGGGGGCATGGGAAAACATTCAGTACTTC. It codes for CASSYPEQPDRGAWENIQYF.

The rearrangement joins TRBV9 to TRBJ2-2; D remains ambiguous. This CDR3 has 16 amino acids. CDR1 and CDR2 from the germline V gene are SGDLS and YYNGEE. The V gene lost 0 bases and the J gene lost 4 bases, with 13 bases spanning the gap. CDR3: CASSVGASPGTGELFF. CDR3 coding DNA: TGTGCCAGCAGCGTAGGGGCCTCCCCGGGCACCGGGGAGCTGTTTTTT.

The chain uses TRBV12-5 and TRBJ2-3, with D possibly being TRBD2 (5 bases). The germline V gene has CDR1 LGHNT and CDR2 FRNRAP. This CDR3 comprises 16 residues. Trimming removed 3 bases at V and 2 bases at J, with 15 bases between. CDR3 coding DNA: TGTGCTAGTGGTTTTGGGGAAGCGGCCCCCACAGATACGCAGTATTTT. Its protein is CASGFGEAAPTDTQYF.

The V gene is TRBV7-9, the J gene TRBJ1-3; D ambiguous. Looked up from germline, CDR1 is SEHNR and CDR2 is FQNEAQ (reference sequence). With 4 bases removed from V and 0 bases from J, the gap between germline ends came to 13 bases. The CDR3 covers 16 residues. The CDR3 DNA sequence: TGTGCCAGCAGCTCGTTGTCGGAGAGCTCTGGAAACACCATATATTTT. Amino acids: CASSSLSESSGNTIYF. The variable domain in full, completed from reference TRBV7-9 and TRBJ1-3, reads DTGVSQNPRHKITKRGQNVTFRCDPISEHNRLYWYRQTLGQGPEFLTYFQNEAQLEKSRLLSDRFSAERPKGSFSTLEIQRTEQGDSAMYLCASSSLSESSGNTIYFGEGSWLTVV.